The sequence of this T cell receptor beta chain was determined in a study of cytomegalovirus exposure and HLA in healthy donors. Study-level findings and limits: Cytomegalovirus-associated status was assigned to 150 or so TCR beta chains.

Some clones are missing from TCRdb's copy, which holds only in-frame ones; the method was immunoSEQ multiplex PCR. The data show around 130,000 clones, roughly 90% seen once. Regarding this clone: Its antigen remains unidentified.

The CDR3 totals 15 residues. Trimming took 4 bases from V and 8 from J; bases not matched to a gene: 12. Germline V gene lookup returns CDR1 MNHEY and CDR2 SMNVEV (reference sequence). The TCR was taken from a man under 40 in good health and CMV-seronegative. The sample taken for sequencing was PBMCs. The chain combines TRBV27 with TRBJ1-2, with TRBD1 identical over 8 bases. The CDR3 loop reads CASSYGVQGAGGYTF. As DNA, the CDR3 is TGTGCCAGCAGTTACGGGGTCCAGGGGGCCGGAGGCTACACCTTC.